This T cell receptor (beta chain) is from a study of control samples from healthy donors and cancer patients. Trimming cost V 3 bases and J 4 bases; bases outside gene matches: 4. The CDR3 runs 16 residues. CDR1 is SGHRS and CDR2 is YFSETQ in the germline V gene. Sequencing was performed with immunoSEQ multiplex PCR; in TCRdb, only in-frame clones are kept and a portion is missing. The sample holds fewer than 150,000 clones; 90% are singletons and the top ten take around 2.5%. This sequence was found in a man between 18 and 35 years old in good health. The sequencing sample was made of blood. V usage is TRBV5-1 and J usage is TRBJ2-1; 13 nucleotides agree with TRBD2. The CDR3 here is CASSYSTSGGYNEQFF. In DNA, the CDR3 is TGCGCCAGCAGCTATTCGACTAGCGGGGGGTACAATGAGCAGTTCTTC.